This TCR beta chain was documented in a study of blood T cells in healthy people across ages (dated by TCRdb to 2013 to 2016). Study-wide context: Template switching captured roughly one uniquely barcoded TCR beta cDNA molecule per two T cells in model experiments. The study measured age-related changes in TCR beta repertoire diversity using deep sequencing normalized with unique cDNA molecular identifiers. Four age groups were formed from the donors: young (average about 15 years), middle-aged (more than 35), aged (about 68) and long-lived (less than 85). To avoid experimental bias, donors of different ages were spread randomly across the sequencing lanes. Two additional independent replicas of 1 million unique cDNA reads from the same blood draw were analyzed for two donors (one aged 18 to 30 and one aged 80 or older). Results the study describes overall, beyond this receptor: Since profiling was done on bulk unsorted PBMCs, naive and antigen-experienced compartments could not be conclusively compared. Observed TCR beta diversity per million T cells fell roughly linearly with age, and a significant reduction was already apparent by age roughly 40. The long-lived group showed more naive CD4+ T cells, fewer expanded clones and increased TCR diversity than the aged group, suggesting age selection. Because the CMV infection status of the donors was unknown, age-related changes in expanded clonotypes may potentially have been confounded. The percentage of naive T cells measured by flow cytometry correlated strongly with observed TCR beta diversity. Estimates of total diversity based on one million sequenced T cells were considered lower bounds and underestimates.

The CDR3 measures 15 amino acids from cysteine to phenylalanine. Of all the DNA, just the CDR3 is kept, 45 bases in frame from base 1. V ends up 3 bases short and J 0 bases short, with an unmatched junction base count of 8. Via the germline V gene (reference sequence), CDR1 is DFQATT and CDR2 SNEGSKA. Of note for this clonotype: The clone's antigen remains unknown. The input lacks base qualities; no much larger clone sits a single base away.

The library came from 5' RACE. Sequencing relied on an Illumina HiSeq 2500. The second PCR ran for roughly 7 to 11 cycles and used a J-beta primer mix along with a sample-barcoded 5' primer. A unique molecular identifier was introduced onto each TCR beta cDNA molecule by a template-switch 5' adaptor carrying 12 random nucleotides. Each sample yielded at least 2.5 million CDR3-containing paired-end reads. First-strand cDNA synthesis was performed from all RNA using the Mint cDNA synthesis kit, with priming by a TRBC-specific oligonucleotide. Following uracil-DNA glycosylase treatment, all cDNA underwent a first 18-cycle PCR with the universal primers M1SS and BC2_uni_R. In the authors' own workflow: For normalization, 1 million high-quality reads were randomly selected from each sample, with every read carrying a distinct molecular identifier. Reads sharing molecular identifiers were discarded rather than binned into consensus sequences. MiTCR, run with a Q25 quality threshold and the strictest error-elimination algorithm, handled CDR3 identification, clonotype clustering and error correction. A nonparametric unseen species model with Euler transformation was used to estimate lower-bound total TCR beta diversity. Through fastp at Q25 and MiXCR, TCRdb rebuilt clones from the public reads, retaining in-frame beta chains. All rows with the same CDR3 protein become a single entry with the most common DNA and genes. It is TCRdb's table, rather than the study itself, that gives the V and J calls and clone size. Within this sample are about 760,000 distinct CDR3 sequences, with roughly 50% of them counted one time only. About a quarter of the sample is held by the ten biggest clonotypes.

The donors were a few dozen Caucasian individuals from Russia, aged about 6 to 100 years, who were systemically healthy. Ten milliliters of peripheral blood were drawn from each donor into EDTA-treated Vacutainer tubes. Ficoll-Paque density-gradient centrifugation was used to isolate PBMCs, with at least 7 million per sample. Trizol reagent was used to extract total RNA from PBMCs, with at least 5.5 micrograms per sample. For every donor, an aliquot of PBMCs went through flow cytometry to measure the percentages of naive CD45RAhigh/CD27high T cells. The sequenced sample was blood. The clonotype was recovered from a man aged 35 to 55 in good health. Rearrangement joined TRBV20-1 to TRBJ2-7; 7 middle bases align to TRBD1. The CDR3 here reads CSARSQGVPSYEQYF. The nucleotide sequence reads TGCAGTGCTAGGAGCCAGGGGGTTCCCTCCTACGAGCAGTACTTC.